This T cell receptor beta chain was sequenced for a study of cytomegalovirus exposure and HLA in healthy donors. Study as a whole: Early released data comprised around 79 million unique TCRs from HLA-typed donors. Notes on the study in general: Among immune exposure information, only CMV serostatus was available. Clonal expansion, a later analysis showed, was greater in HLA-associated TCR beta chains than in equally common others. Researchers reported from a later analysis that most CMV-associated TCR beta chains appeared HLA-restricted.

This clone has a handful of counts. Its specificity is not known. The PCR contained 60 Vbeta and 13 Jbeta primers. Generated by immunoSEQ multiplex PCR, the TCRdb table keeps only in-frame clones and is missing some. Here the sample spans under 200,000 clones, over 9.5% being singletons. The sample taken for sequencing was PBMCs. The receptor comes from a middle-aged man in good health and CMV-seropositive.

The CDR3 reads CASSLSSNYGYTF. In nucleotides, the CDR3 is TGTGCCAGCAGCTTGTCTTCTAACTATGGCTACACCTTC. This chain uses TRBV7-9 with TRBJ1-2; no clear D. The CDR3 runs to 13 residues. From germline, CDR1 is SEHNR and CDR2 FQNEAQ (reference sequence). Trimming shortened V by 3 bases and J by 0 bases, and 5 bases separated the two germline ends.